This T cell receptor (beta chain) was profiled in a study of pediatric ulcerative colitis. This clone has only a few counts. Its cognate antigen is unknown. One to two pinch biopsies were taken from the rectum during colonoscopy. Germline V gives CDR1 SNHLY, CDR2 FYNNEI. The CDR3 is 14 residues long. V dropped 3 bases and J dropped 2 bases, with 10 bases sitting between them. The assay was immunoSEQ multiplex PCR, and TCRdb's table has in-frame clones only and misses some. The table shows tens of thousands of clones, with over 70% occurring only once. Whole-study results and caveats: Blood-rectal clonal overlap within each person was significantly higher in ulcerative colitis patients than controls. Acute severe colitis showed lower rectal diversity from clonal expansions. All ulcerative colitis patients, but no controls, carried a couple of rectal clonotypes. Blood samples from a couple of patients yielded substantially fewer templates and were excluded from blood-rectal overlap analysis.

Sequencing was done on a sample of gut tissue. This chain joins TRBV2 and TRBJ1-2; D may be TRBD1 (6 bases). The clonotype originates from a boy younger than 18 with severe ulcerative colitis. The CDR3 bases are TGTGCCAGCAGTGAGGAACAGGGAAACTATGGCTACACCTTC. This sequence encodes CASSEEQGNYGYTF.